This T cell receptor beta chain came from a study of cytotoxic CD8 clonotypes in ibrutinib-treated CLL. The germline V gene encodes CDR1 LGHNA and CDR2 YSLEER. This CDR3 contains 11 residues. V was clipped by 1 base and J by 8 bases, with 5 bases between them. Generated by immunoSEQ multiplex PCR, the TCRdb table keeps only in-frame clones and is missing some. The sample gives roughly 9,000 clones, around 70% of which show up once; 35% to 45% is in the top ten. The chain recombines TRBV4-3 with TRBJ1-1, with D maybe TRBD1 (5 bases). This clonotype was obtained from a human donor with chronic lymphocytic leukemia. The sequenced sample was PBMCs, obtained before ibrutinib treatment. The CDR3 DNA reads TGCGCCAGCAGCCAAGGACAGGAAGCTTTCTTT. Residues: CASSQGQEAFF.